The 12 T cell receptor beta chains given below trace back to one sample, sequenced in a study of CD8 T cells in ankylosing spondylitis. TCRdb redid the calling of the 5' RACE reads with MiXCR, one entry per CDR3 protein. Here the sample spans about 340,000 distinct CDR3 sequences, around 15% being singletons. Input material: blood, either unsorted or a sorted T cell fraction (not recorded which). These receptors came from a male donor with ankylosing spondylitis or in good health (not recorded which).

A few counts support this clonotype. This chain connects TRBV20-1 to TRBJ2-2; a possible D gene is TRBD2 (5 bases). Germline V gene lookup returns CDR1 DFQATT and CDR2 SNEGSKA (reference sequence). The CDR3 is made up of 12 amino acids. V lost 1 base and J 6 bases, leaving 6 bases between the germline ends. CDR3 DNA: TGCAGTGCTAGAGTTAGCGCCGGGGAGCTGTTTTTT. Its translation: CSARVSAGELFF.

This clonotype was seen only a few times. The chain has TRBV12-3 or TRBV12-4 and TRBJ2-3, with D hard to call. This CDR3 is built from 14 residues. V was clipped by 2 bases and J by 2 bases, with 8 bases between them. The CDR3 here is CASSLTRFTDTQYF. Written as DNA, the CDR3 is TGTGCCAGCAGTTTAACCAGATTCACAGATACGCAGTATTTT.

This clonotype showed up just once. This sequence joins TRBV18 and TRBJ2-7; D unclear. V shed 6 bases and J shed 7 bases, with 13 bases lying between them. CDR1 and CDR2 from the germline V gene are KGHSH and LQKENI. The CDR3 runs 12 residues. DNA for the CDR3: TGTGCCAGCTCCCCCGGGCCCCAGGAGCAGTACTTC. This gives the protein CASSPGPQEQYF.

At least ten counts were recorded for this clonotype. The J gene is TRBJ2-7, the V gene TRBV4-1; D remains unclear. Germline V gives CDR1 MGHRA, CDR2 YSYEKL. This CDR3 spans 14 amino acids. Trimming took off 0 bases at V and 4 bases at J, with 10 bases between the two ends. CDR3 region: CASSQDMFGYEQYF. Here the CDR3 DNA reads TGCGCCAGCAGCCAAGATATGTTTGGGTACGAGCAGTACTTC.

This clonotype showed up just a few times. CDR3 in amino acids: CASGIDRGSGELFF. The CDR3 DNA is TGTGCCAGCGGAATAGACAGGGGTTCCGGGGAGCTGTTTTTT. V gene TRBV2 combines with J gene TRBJ2-2; 8 bases are shared with TRBD1. Per germline, CDR1 SNHLY and CDR2 FYNNEI. The ends lost 8 bases at V and 6 bases at J; junction bases unmatched: 8. There are 14 residues in the CDR3.

A few counts support this clonotype. The CDR3 region has the DNA TGTGCCAGCAGCTTAAGGGCTCTGGAGCAGTACTTC. Its protein product is CASSLRALEQYF. This chain joins TRBV7-2 and TRBJ2-7; D remains unclear. V lost 2 bases, J lost 7 bases, and 9 bases lay in between. The germline V gene has CDR1 SGHTA and CDR2 FQGNSA. CDR3 length: 12 residues.

J is TRBJ2-7 and V is TRBV29-1; 7 nucleotides line up with TRBD2. The CDR3 covers 13 residues. Germline CDR1 is SQVTM and CDR2 is ANQGSEA. Germline trimming cut 2 bases from V and 1 base from J; bases unmatched to any gene: 2. CDR3 sequence reads: CSVEWGGSYEQYF. The CDR3 DNA reads TGCAGCGTTGAATGGGGGGGATCCTACGAGCAGTACTTC.

About this clonotype itself: A read error may account for a junction end that differs from germline. The genes are TRBV5-1 and TRBJ2-7; D is perhaps TRBD1 or TRBD2 (5 bases each). The CDR3 is made up of 15 amino acids. CDR1 is SGHRS and CDR2 is YFSETQ in the germline V gene. This CDR3 is CASSPGQALSYEKYF. Written as DNA, the CDR3 is TGCGCCAGCAGCCCGGGGCAGGCTCTCTCCTACGAGAAGTACTTC.

The V and J genes are TRBV6-8 and TRBJ2-2, with TRBD1 as a possible D gene (7 bases). The V and J ends lost 0 bases and 7 bases respectively, with 18 bases between them. CDR3 length: 17 amino acids. Germline CDR1 MNHGY, CDR2 SAAAGT. The DNA of the CDR3 is TGTGCCAGCAGTTACTCGGAACGAGACAGGGAGGTCGGGGAGCTGTTTTTT. It encodes CASSYSERDREVGELFF.

The chain has TRBV5-6 and TRBJ2-5; 15 bases fit TRBD2. Trimming cost V 3 bases and J 4 bases; bases outside gene matches: 1. The CDR3 spans 15 residues. Germline values: CDR1 SGHDT, CDR2 YYEEEE. The CDR3 protein is CASSWGLAGGETQYF. The CDR3 DNA follows: TGTGCCAGCAGCTGGGGACTAGCGGGGGGAGAGACCCAGTACTTC. Complete variable domain (other parts from reference TRBV5-6 and TRBJ2-5): DAGVTQSPTHLIKTRGQQVTLRCSPKSGHDTVSWYQQALGQGPQFIFQYYEEEERQRGNFPDRFSGHQFPNYSSELNVNALLLGDSALYLCASSWGLAGGETQYFGPGTRLLVL.

Only a few counts were recorded for this clonotype. The chain has TRBV3-1 and TRBJ2-2; perhaps TRBD1 as D (6 bases). The length of the CDR3 is 15 residues. Germline lookup yields CDR1 LGHDT and CDR2 YNNKEL (reference sequence). Trimming cost V 1 base and J 6 bases, with 12 bases left between them. This CDR3 reads CASSQAQGRSGELFF. CDR3 DNA sequence: TGTGCCAGCAGCCAAGCACAGGGAAGATCCGGGGAGCTGTTTTTT.

In its sample, this clonotype was seen a few times. The J gene is TRBJ2-3, the V gene TRBV7-9, with unresolved D. V gave up 2 bases and J gave up 0 bases, with 9 bases separating them. Germline CDR1 reads SEHNR; CDR2 reads FQNEAQ (reference sequence). The CDR3 covers 15 residues. The CDR3, as DNA: TGTGCCAGCAGCTTAAACGGCCCTAGCACAGATACGCAGTATTTT. Translating it yields CASSLNGPSTDTQYF. Filled out from reference TRBV7-9 and TRBJ2-3, the complete variable domain reads DTGVSQNPRHKITKRGQNVTFRCDPISEHNRLYWYRQTLGQGPEFLTYFQNEAQLEKSRLLSDRFSAERPKGSFSTLEIQRTEQGDSAMYLCASSLNGPSTDTQYFGPGTRLTVL.